These T cell receptor beta chains were read from a single sample in a study of cytomegalovirus exposure and HLA in healthy donors. Method: immunoSEQ multiplex PCR; TCRdb's copy keeps in-frame clones and lacks some. The data hold approximately 44,000 clones, with about 88% observed a single time. Sequences were obtained from PBMCs. These receptors all stem from a woman aged 25 to 39 in good health and CMV-seronegative. Both conserved end residues are trimmed from each CDR3. The D gene is left open where the match is weak.

j_call	d_call	v_call	cdr3_aa
TRBJ2-7	TRBD1	TRBV10-2	ASSDRGLTGDEQY
TRBJ2-7	TRBD1	TRBV28	ASMLGTGYSSYEQY
TRBJ1-3	NA	TRBV6-5	ASSYSKQTLGNTIY
TRBJ2-7	NA	TRBV19	ASSTRTGVPYEQY
TRBJ1-5	NA	TRBV28	ASARLSVGNQPQH
TRBJ1-5	TRBD1	TRBV19	ASSTTPTGSFSNQPQH
TRBJ1-3	TRBD1	TRBV6-5	ASSYQQGAQGNTIY
TRBJ2-7	TRBD2	TRBV9	ASSASGRSYEQY
TRBJ2-1	TRBD2	TRBV6-6	ASSTSGSPYNEQF
TRBJ2-7	NA	TRBV11-1	ASSLDLGIYEQY
TRBJ1-5	NA	TRBV7-2	ASSFPLPGGNQPQH
TRBJ2-7	NA	TRBV6-1	ASSEIERSSYEQY
TRBJ1-1	NA	TRBV4-3	ASSQDRSRGHTEAF
TRBJ2-5	NA	TRBV7-9	ASSSSVHPGETQY